Following are 18 T cell receptor beta chains from one sample sequenced in a study of molecular identifiers for immune sequencing clone quantification. Using its own MiXCR run on the PCR reads, TCRdb lists one record per CDR3 protein. The table records just under 650,000 distinct CDR3 sequences, just under 20% of them present only once. The sequenced sample consisted of naive CD8+ T cells from blood, with Jurkat cell RNA spiked in. The sample's subset: FACS-sorted CD8+CD4-CCR7+CD45RA+ naive T cells. These receptors were taken from a human donor in good health. Some libraries in this study had Jurkat cell RNA spiked in.

This clonotype was observed many times. V usage is TRBV7-6 and J usage is TRBJ1-1; D not certain. Trimming pared 0 bases from V and 1 base from J, leaving 6 bases between. Germline V gene data show CDR1 as SGHVS and CDR2 as FNYEAQ. CDR3 length equals 14 residues. CDR3 residues: CASSLADSNTEAFF. The DNA for the CDR3 is TGTGCCAGCAGCTTAGCAGACTCGAACACTGAAGCTTTCTTT.

This clonotype showed up many times. The chain has TRBV20-1 and TRBJ2-7; 7 bases line up with TRBD1. V was pared by 3 bases and J by 6 bases, with 5 bases of the junction left unmatched. The V gene's germline CDR1 is DFQATT and CDR2 SNEGSKA (reference sequence). The CDR3 contains 12 residues. The CDR3 is CSARETGVEQYF. DNA for the CDR3: TGCAGTGCTAGGGAAACAGGGGTCGAGCAGTACTTC.

The chain couples TRBV30 to TRBJ1-1; possibly TRBD1 for D (6 bases). The ends were cut back, 2 bases at V and 2 bases at J, with 9 bases in the middle. The germline CDR1 and CDR2 sequences are GTSNPN and SVGIG (reference sequence). CDR3 length: 13 residues. This CDR3 reads CAWSSGVNTEAFF. The CDR3 DNA follows: TGTGCCTGGAGTTCAGGGGTCAACACTGAAGCTTTCTTT.

This clonotype was picked up a small number of times. The chain recombines TRBV7-2 with TRBJ2-7; no firm D call. CDR1 and CDR2 (germline): SGHTA, FQGNSA. V gave up 7 bases and J gave up 6 bases, with 22 bases separating them. This CDR3 contains 15 residues. The chain's CDR3 is CASNLSGDRVFEQYF. CDR3 DNA sequence: TGTGCCAGCAACCTTTCTGGAGACCGAGTCTTCGAGCAGTACTTC.

A word on this clonotype: One end of the junction fails to match germline, which may point to a read error. The CDR3 DNA follows: TGTACCAGCAGTCTACCCGGGACAGGCCCCTACGAGCAGTACTTC. Its protein product is CTSSLPGTGPYEQYF. This chain uses TRBV13 with TRBJ2-7; 8 bases align to TRBD1. The V gene's germline CDR1 is PRHDT and CDR2 FYEKMQ (reference sequence). This CDR3 has 15 amino acids.

This clonotype was recorded at least ten times. The chain links TRBV20-1 to TRBJ1-5; D uncertain. The CDR3 is 18 residues long. Germline V gene data show CDR1 as DFQATT and CDR2 as SNEGSKA (reference sequence). V was cut by 1 base and J by 0 bases, with 19 bases left in between. The chain's CDR3 is CSARGAEAMIYSNQPQHF. The CDR3 DNA sequence: TGCAGTGCTAGAGGGGCTGAGGCAATGATTTATAGCAATCAGCCCCAGCATTTT.

In its sample, this clonotype was seen many times. V gene TRBV6-5 combines with J gene TRBJ1-5; 7 bases are shared with TRBD1. CDR1 MNHEY and CDR2 SVGAGI come from the germline V gene. The trim removed 5 bases at V and 5 bases at J, leaving 6 bases unmatched. This CDR3 has 14 amino acids. This chain's CDR3 is CASSARQGHQPQHF. The CDR3 nucleotides read TGTGCCAGCAGTGCCCGACAGGGCCATCAGCCCCAGCATTTT.

In its sample, this clonotype was seen many times. The chain uses TRBV27 and TRBJ2-7; D is possibly TRBD2 (6 bases). Germline CDR1 MNHEY, CDR2 SMNVEV (reference sequence). V dropped 7 bases and J dropped 6 bases, with 13 bases sitting between them. The CDR3 has 12 residues. The CDR3 region has the DNA TGTGCCAGCAATTCCATCGGGGGCGAGCAGTACTTC. Its protein product is CASNSIGGEQYF.

This clonotype showed up many times. The rearrangement links TRBV4-2 to TRBJ2-7, with unresolved D. Trimming pared 0 bases from V and 2 bases from J, leaving 11 bases between. CDR1 is LGHNA, CDR2 YNFKEQ, per germline. The CDR3 consists of 15 residues. CDR3: CASSQEVGSPYEQYF. The CDR3 DNA is TGTGCCAGCAGCCAAGAGGTTGGCAGTCCCTACGAGCAGTACTTC.

Many counts were recorded for this clonotype. In DNA form, the CDR3 reads TGTGCCAGCAGCCAAGTAAGTGGAGGAGGGGGAGGCGAGCAGTACTTC. This sequence encodes CASSQVSGGGGGEQYF. The V call is TRBV4-2, the J call TRBJ2-7; D assignment may be TRBD1 or TRBD2 (6 bases each). Germline CDR1 is LGHNA and CDR2 is YNFKEQ. V shed 1 base and J shed 6 bases, with 19 bases lying between them. This CDR3 has 16 residues.

This clonotype was seen at least ten times. V usage is TRBV20-1 and J usage is TRBJ2-5; D gene unclear. The CDR3 spans 13 residues. From germline, CDR1 is DFQATT and CDR2 SNEGSKA (reference sequence). With 1 base removed from V and 0 bases from J, the gap between germline ends came to 6 bases. The CDR3 here is CSARVWDQETQYF. CDR3 nucleotide sequence: TGCAGTGCTAGAGTTTGGGACCAAGAGACCCAGTACTTC.

This clonotype appeared many times. The chain has TRBV14 and TRBJ2-7, with D perhaps being TRBD1 or TRBD2 (5 bases each). Germline CDR1 SGHDN, CDR2 FVKESK. The CDR3 extends over 15 amino acids. V was pared by 2 bases and J by 2 bases, with 13 bases between. CDR3 sequence reads: CASSQPGPKAYEQYF. The CDR3 DNA follows: TGTGCCAGCAGCCAACCGGGACCGAAAGCCTACGAGCAGTACTTC.

In regard to this clonotype: A much larger clone sits a single nucleotide away, making a read error possible. The chain uses TRBV27 and TRBJ1-1; a weak D match, TRBD1 (6 bases). The ends were cut back, 4 bases at V and 6 bases at J, with 21 bases in the middle. The CDR3 consists of 16 residues. Germline V CDR1 and CDR2: MNHEY, SMNVEV (reference sequence). The CDR3 protein is CASSSNSGVLDAEAFF. CDR3 sequence (DNA): TGTGCCAGCAGTTCCAACTCAGGGGTCTTGGACGCTGAAGCTTTCTTT.

This clonotype was counted many times. V is TRBV6-5 and J is TRBJ2-1, with D possibly TRBD1 on 6 matching bases. This CDR3 is 14 amino acids long. The germline gives CDR1 MNHEY, CDR2 SVGAGI. The V end lost 4 bases, the J end lost 5 bases, and 12 bases lay between the germline ends. This CDR3 is CASSSLGGHNEQFF. In DNA form, the CDR3 reads TGTGCCAGCAGTTCTCTAGGGGGACACAATGAGCAGTTCTTC.

This clonotype showed up many times. The rearrangement uses TRBV14 and TRBJ2-1, with 7 bases identical to TRBD2. J lost 0 bases, V lost 3 bases, and 2 bases had no gene match. Germline V lookup: CDR1 SGHDN, CDR2 FVKESK. This CDR3 has 15 residues. The DNA for the CDR3 is TGTGCCAGCAGCCAGCGGGGGAGCTCCTACAATGAGCAGTTCTTC. Protein: CASSQRGSSYNEQFF.

This clonotype was seen at least ten times. The rearrangement uses TRBV7-2 and TRBJ2-1, with unresolved D. The CDR3 runs 15 residues. The germline V and J ends were trimmed by 4 bases and 1 base, with 11 bases remaining between them. CDR1 is SGHTA, CDR2 FQGNSA, per germline. The DNA for the CDR3 is TGTGCCAGCAGCTCCACAGCTCCGTCCTACAATGAGCAGTTCTTC. Protein: CASSSTAPSYNEQFF.

Ten or more counts support this clonotype. The chain carries TRBV11-2 and TRBJ2-7, with unresolved D. Trimming stripped 5 bases from V and 4 bases from J, with 9 bases between. The CDR3 extends over 12 amino acids. Germline V CDR1 and CDR2: SGHAT, FQNNGV. The CDR3 sequence is CASSPPAYEQYF. The DNA of the CDR3 is TGTGCCAGCAGCCCCCCGGCTTACGAGCAGTACTTC.

This clonotype was counted ten times or more. V and J are TRBV18 and TRBJ2-7; 9 bases agree with TRBD1. Germline values: CDR1 KGHSH, CDR2 LQKENI. V was pared by 3 bases and J by 6 bases, with 3 bases of the junction left unmatched. This CDR3 region has 13 residues. The chain's CDR3 is CASSPDRGSEQYF. DNA of the CDR3: TGTGCCAGCTCACCCGACAGGGGGTCCGAGCAGTACTTC.